These T cell receptor beta chains were read from a single sample in a study of identical twins. MiXCR, run by TCRdb on the 5' RACE reads, gives a single entry per CDR3 protein. The sample contains about 430,000 distinct CDR3 sequences, approximately 17% of which appear only once. The material sequenced was naive T cells sorted from blood. Every receptor here comes from a man aged 45 to 65 in good health. The CDR3 runs from the conserved cysteine through the conserved F or W. The D gene is left open where the match is weak. The listing skips clone size in some rows; elsewhere it reads once, few, many or a size class.

D gene	clone size	V gene	J gene	CDR3 DNA	CDR3 protein
-	-	TRBV27	TRBJ2-5	TGTGCCAGCAGTTTAATCTCCGGGGGTTTAAAGACCCAGTACTTC	CASSLISGGLKTQYF
-	few	TRBV6-1	TRBJ1-3	TGTGCCAGCAAAGAAGGGCCCTACTCTGGAAACACCATATATTTT	CASKEGPYSGNTIYF
-	few	TRBV20-1	TRBJ1-1	TGCAGTGCTGCTAAGAAGGGTGGAGGTGAAGCTTTCTTT	CSAAKKGGGEAFF
-	-	TRBV21-1	TRBJ2-3	TGTGCCAGCAGCAAAATCCCGCGGGGAGAAAACTTCACAGATACGCAGTATTTT	CASSKIPRGENFTDTQYF
TRBD2	few	TRBV4-3	TRBJ2-1	TGCGCCAGCCGAGATCTAGCGGGAGGTATTAATGAGCAGTTCTTC	CASRDLAGGINEQFF
-	-	TRBV9	TRBJ2-7	TGTGCCAGCAGCGTTGACCCGGGACGGTCCATGGAGCAGTACTTC	CASSVDPGRSMEQYF
TRBD2	many	TRBV7-2	TRBJ2-7	TGTGCCAGCAGCCCGCCGGGACTAGCGGGAGTCGAGCAGTACTTC	CASSPPGLAGVEQYF
-	few	TRBV6-5	TRBJ2-7	TGTGCCAGCAGTTACTCGTTGGCCAGGACCTACGAGCAGTACTTC	CASSYSLARTYEQYF
-	few	TRBV5-1	TRBJ2-5	TGCGCCAGCAGCCACCAGTGGGAAGAGACCCAGTACTTC	CASSHQWEETQYF
-	-	TRBV5-1	TRBJ1-2	TGCGCCAGCAGCTTGGGACAGAGGTTGGATGGCTACACCTTC	CASSLGQRLDGYTF
-	-	TRBV29-1	TRBJ2-7	TGCAGCGCTTTCGGGCCCGCCCCCGAGCAGTACTTC	CSAFGPAPEQYF
TRBD1	-	TRBV10-3	TRBJ1-3	TGTGCCATCAGTAATCACAGGGGACCTGGAAACACCATATATTTT	CAISNHRGPGNTIYF
TRBD1	-	TRBV5-1	TRBJ2-7	TGCGCCAGCAGCGGGGGACAGGGCTATTTCTACGAGCAGTACTTC	CASSGGQGYFYEQYF
-	-	TRBV19	TRBJ2-1	TGTGCCAGTGGAAGGACAGCCAGCTCCTACAATGAGCAGTTCTTC	CASGRTASSYNEQFF
-	many	TRBV5-1	TRBJ2-3	TGCGCCAGCAACAAGGGGGATTTTACAGATACGCAGTATTTT	CASNKGDFTDTQYF
TRBD1	-	TRBV3-1	TRBJ1-5	TGTGCCAGCAGCCATGGTGACAGGGGTCAGCCCCAGCATTTT	CASSHGDRGQPQHF
-	-	TRBV4-1	TRBJ1-2	TGCGCCAGCAGCCAAAGGGGGGCCAGTATGGATGGCTACACCTTC	CASSQRGASMDGYTF
TRBD2	few	TRBV3-1	TRBJ2-7	TGTGCCAGCAGCCATCTCCTAGCGGGAGGCTACGAGCAGTACTTC	CASSHLLAGGYEQYF
TRBD1	few	TRBV7-9	TRBJ2-6	TGTGCCAGCAGCTTAGCGCACAGGGGTAGGGGGGCCAACGTCCTGACTTTC	CASSLAHRGRGANVLTF
-	many	TRBV11-2	TRBJ2-2	TGTGCCAGCAGCTTAGGGGATATAACCGGGGAGCTGTTTTTT	CASSLGDITGELFF
-	few	TRBV4-1	TRBJ1-5	TGCGCCAGCAGCCAAGAGTCAGGGGAAGCATATCAGCCCCAGCATTTT	CASSQESGEAYQPQHF
TRBD1	many	TRBV3-1	TRBJ1-5	TGTGCCAGCAGCCAGGATTCTACAGGGGCCCAGCCCCAGCATTTT	CASSQDSTGAQPQHF
TRBD1	-	TRBV7-2	TRBJ2-1	TGTGCCAGCAGCTTAGTAGGCTTGAGAACAGGGGGGAAGCAGTTCTTC	CASSLVGLRTGGKQFF
-	-	TRBV20-1	TRBJ1-6	TGCAGTGCTAGAGTACGGGAGAATAATTCACCCCTCCACTTT	CSARVRENNSPLHF
-	-	TRBV30	TRBJ2-6	TGTGCCTGGAGCCTTCAAGGGGCCAACGTCCTGACTTTC	CAWSLQGANVLTF
TRBD2	-	TRBV12-3/TRBV12-4	TRBJ2-1	TGTGCCAGCATGCGGTCGACTAGCGGACTGACTTACAATGAGCAGTTCTTC	CASMRSTSGLTYNEQFF
TRBD1	-	TRBV10-2	TRBJ1-6	TGCGCCAGCAGTGAGCGGACAGGGGGCGCGAATTCACCCCTCCACTTT	CASSERTGGANSPLHF
-	-	TRBV20-1	TRBJ2-7	TGCAGTGCTAGAGATCGTGGACTGGCCTACGAGCAGTACTTC	CSARDRGLAYEQYF
-	many	TRBV5-1	TRBJ1-1	TGCGCCAGCAGCCCCAGCGGGCAGCGGCACACTGAAGCTTTCTTT	CASSPSGQRHTEAFF
-	once	TRBV7-9	TRBJ2-1	TGTGCCAGCGGTGGGACAAGGAAGAATGAGCAGTTCTTC	CASGGTRKNEQFF